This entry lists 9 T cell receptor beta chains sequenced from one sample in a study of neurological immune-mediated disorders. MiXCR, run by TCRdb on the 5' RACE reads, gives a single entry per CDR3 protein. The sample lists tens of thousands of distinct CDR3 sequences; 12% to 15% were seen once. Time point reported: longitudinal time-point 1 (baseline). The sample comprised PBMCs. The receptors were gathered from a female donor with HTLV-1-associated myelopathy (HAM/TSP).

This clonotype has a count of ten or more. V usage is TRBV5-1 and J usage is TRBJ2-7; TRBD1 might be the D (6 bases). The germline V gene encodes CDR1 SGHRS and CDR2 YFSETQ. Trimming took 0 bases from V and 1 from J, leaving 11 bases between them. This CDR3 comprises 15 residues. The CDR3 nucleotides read TGCGCCAGCAGCTTGGCGACAGGAAAATCCTACGAGCAGTACTTC. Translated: CASSLATGKSYEQYF.

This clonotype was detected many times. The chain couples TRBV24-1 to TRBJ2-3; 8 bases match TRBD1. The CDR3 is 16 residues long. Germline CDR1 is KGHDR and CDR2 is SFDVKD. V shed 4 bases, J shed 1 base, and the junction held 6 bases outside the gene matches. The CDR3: CATSDPTGERTDTQYF. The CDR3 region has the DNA TGTGCCACCAGTGACCCGACAGGGGAGCGCACAGATACGCAGTATTTT.

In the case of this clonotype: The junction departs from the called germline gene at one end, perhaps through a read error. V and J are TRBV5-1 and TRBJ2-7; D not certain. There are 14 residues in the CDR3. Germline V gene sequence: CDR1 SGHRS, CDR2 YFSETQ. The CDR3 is CTSSLDIRSYQQYF. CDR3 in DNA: TGCACCAGCAGCTTGGATATCAGATCCTACCAGCAGTACTTC.

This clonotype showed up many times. The CDR3 region has the DNA TGCGCCAGCAGCTTGAGGGCTAGCGGGGGGGGTCAAGATACGCAGTATTTT. Protein sequence: CASSLRASGGGQDTQYF. The chain is built from TRBV5-1 and TRBJ2-3, with 12 bases identical to TRBD2. This CDR3 has 17 residues. Trimming took 1 base from V and 5 from J; bases not matched to a gene: 8. From germline, CDR1 is SGHRS and CDR2 YFSETQ. The full variable domain, in which reference TRBV5-1 and TRBJ2-3 provide the parts outside the CDR3, is KAGVTQTPRYLIKTRGQQVTLSCSPISGHRSVSWYQQTPGQGLQFLFEYFSETQRNKGNFPGRFSGRQFSNSRSEMNVSTLELGDSALYLCASSLRASGGGQDTQYFGPGTRLTVL.

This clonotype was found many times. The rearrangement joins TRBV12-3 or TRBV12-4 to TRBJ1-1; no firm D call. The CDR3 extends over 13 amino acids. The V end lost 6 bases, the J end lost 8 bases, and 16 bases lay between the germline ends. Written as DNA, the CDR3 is TGTGCCAGCAGCCCGAGTCCCTCTAGCGAAGCTTTCTTT. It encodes CASSPSPSSEAFF.

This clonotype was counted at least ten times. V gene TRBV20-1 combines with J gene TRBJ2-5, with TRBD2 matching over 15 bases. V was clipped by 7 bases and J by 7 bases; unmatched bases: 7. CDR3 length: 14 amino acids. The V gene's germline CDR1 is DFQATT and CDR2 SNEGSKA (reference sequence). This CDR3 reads CSVRTSGGATTQYF. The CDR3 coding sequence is TGCAGTGTCCGGACTAGCGGGGGGGCCACGACCCAGTACTTC.

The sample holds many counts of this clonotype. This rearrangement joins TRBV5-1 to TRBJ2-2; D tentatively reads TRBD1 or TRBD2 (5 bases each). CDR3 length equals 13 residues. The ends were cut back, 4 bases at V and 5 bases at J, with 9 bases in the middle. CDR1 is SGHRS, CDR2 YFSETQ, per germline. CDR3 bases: TGCGCCAGCAGCCGCGAGGGGACCGGGGAGCTGTTTTTT. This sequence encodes CASSREGTGELFF.

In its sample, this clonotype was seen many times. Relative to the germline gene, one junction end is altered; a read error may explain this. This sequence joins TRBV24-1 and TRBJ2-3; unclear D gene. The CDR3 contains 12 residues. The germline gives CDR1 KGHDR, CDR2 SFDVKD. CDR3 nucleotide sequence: TGTGCCACCAGTGATCAAGGACCAGTTCAAAGCTTT. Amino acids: CATSDQGPVQSF.

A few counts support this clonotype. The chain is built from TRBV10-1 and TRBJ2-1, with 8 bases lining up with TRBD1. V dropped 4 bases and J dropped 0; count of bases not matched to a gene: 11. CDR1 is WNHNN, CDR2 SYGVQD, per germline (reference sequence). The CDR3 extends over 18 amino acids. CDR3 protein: CASSGLQGALSSYNEQFF. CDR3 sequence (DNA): TGCGCCAGCAGTGGGCTTCAGGGGGCCCTGAGCTCCTACAATGAGCAGTTCTTC.